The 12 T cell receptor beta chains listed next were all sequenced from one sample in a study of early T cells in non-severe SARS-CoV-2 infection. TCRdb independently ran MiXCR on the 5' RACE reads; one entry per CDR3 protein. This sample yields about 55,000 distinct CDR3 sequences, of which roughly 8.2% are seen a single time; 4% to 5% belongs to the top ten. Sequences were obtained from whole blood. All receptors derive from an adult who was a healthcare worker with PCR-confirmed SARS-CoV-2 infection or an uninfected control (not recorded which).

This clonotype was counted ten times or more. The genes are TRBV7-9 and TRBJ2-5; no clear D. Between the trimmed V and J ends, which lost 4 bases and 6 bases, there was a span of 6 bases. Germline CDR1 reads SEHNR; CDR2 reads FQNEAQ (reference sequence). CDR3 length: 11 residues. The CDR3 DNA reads TGTGCCAGCAGCTATGAGCAGACCCAGTACTTC. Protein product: CASSYEQTQYF.

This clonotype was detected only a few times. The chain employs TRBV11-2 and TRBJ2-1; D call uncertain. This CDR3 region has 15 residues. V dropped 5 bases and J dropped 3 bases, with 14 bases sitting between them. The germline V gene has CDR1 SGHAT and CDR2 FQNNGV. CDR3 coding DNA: TGTGCCAGCAGCCTCACCCATGACCACTACAATGAGCAGTTCTTC. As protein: CASSLTHDHYNEQFF.

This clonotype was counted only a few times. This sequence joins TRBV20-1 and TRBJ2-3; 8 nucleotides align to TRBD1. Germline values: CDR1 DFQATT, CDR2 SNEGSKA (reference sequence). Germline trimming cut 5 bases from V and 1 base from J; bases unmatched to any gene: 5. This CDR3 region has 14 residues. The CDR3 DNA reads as TGCAGTGCTCCCAGGGGGCTGGGCACAGATACGCAGTATTTT. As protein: CSAPRGLGTDTQYF.

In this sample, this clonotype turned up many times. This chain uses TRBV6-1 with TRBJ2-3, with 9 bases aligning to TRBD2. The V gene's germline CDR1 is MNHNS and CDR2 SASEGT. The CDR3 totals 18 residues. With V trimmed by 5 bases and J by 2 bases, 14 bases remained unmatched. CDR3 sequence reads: CASSTQGGAGGPTDTQYF. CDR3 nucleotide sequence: TGTGCCAGCAGTACTCAAGGGGGAGCGGGGGGCCCCACAGATACGCAGTATTTT.

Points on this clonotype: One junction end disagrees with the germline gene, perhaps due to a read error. The CDR3 reads CATSLFGGYDNEQFF. DNA for the CDR3: TGTGCCACCAGCTTATTCGGGGGCTACGACAATGAGCAGTTCTTC. The chain recombines TRBV7-2 with TRBJ2-1; D may match TRBD1 or TRBD2 (6 bases each). The CDR3 length is 15 residues. Germline values: CDR1 SGHTA, CDR2 FQGNSA. The whole variable domain, remainder taken from reference TRBV7-2 and TRBJ2-1, is GAGVSQSPSNKVTEKGKDVELRCDPISGHTALYWYRQSLGQGLEFLIYFQGNSAPDKSGLPSDRFSAERTGGSVSTLTIQRTQQEDSAVYLCATSLFGGYDNEQFFGPGTRLTVL.

The CDR3 coding sequence is TGTGCCAGCGGGGTAATAGGGGGAAAACTGTTTTTT. Translated: CASGVIGGKLFF. This chain connects TRBV28 to TRBJ1-4; D perhaps matches TRBD1 (6 bases). This CDR3 spans 12 amino acids. V was cut by 8 bases and J by 10 bases, with 14 bases left in between. The germline CDR1 and CDR2 sequences are MDHEN and SYDVKM.

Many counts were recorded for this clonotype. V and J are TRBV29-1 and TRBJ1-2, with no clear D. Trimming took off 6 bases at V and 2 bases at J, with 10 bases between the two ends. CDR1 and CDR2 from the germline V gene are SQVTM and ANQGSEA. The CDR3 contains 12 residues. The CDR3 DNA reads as TGCAGCGTCGAAACCAGCAACTATGGCTACACCTTC. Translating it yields CSVETSNYGYTF.

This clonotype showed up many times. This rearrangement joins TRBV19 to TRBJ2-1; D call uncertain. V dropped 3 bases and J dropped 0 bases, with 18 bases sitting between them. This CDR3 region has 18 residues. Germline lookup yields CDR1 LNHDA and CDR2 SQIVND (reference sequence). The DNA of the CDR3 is TGTGCCAGTAGTATCTGGGTTTGGGCGGATAACTCCTACAATGAGCAGTTCTTC. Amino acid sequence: CASSIWVWADNSYNEQFF.

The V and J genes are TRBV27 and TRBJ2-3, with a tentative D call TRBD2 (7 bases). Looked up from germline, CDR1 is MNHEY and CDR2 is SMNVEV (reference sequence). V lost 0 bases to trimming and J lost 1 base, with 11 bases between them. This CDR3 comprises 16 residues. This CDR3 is CASSLSGGGRTDTQYF. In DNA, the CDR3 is TGTGCCAGCAGTTTATCAGGCGGGGGCCGCACAGATACGCAGTATTTT.

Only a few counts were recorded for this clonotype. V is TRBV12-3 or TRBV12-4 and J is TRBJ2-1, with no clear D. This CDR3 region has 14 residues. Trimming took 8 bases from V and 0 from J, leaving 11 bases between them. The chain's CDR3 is CASCNSSSYNEQFF. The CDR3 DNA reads TGTGCCAGCTGTAACTCGAGCTCCTACAATGAGCAGTTCTTC.

The CDR3: CASSLSGRYEQFF. For the CDR3, the DNA is TGTGCCAGCAGTTTATCAGGGAGGTATGAGCAGTTCTTC. The genes are TRBV27 and TRBJ2-1; TRBD2 is a possible D gene (6 bases). Between the trimmed V and J ends, which lost 0 bases and 8 bases, there was a span of 8 bases. Germline CDR1 is MNHEY and CDR2 is SMNVEV (reference sequence). The CDR3 covers 13 residues.

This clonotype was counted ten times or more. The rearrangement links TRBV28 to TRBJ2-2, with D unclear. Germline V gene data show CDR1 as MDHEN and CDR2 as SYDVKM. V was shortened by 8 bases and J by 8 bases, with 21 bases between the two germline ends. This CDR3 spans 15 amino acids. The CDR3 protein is CASGRAGQSSGELFF. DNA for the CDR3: TGTGCCAGCGGAAGGGCAGGCCAGTCTTCGGGGGAGCTGTTTTTT.